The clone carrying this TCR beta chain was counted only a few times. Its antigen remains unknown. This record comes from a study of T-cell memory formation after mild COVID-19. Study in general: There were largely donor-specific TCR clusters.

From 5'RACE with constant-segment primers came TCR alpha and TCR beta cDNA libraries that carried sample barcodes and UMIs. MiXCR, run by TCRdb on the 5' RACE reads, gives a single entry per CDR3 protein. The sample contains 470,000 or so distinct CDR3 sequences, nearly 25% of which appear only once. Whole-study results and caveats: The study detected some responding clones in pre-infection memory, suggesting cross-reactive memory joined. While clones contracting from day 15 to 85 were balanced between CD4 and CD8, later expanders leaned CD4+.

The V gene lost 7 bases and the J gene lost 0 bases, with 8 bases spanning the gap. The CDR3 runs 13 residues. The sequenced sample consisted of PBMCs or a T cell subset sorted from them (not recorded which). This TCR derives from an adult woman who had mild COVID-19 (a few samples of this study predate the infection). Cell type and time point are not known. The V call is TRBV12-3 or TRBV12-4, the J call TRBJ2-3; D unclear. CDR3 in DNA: TGTGCCAGCAACCCCGATAGCACAGATACGCAGTATTTT. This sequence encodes CASNPDSTDTQYF.